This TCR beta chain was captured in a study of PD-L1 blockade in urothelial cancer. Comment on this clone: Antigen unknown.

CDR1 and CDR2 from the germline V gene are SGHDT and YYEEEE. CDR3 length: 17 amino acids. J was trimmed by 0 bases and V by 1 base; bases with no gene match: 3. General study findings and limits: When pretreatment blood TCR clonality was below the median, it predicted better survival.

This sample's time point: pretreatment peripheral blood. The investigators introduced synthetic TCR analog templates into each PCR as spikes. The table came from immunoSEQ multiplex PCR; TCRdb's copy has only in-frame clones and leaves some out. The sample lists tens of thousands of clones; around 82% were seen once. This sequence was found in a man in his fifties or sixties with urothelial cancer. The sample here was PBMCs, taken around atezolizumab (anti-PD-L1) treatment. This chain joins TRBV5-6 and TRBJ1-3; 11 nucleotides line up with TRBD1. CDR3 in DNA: TGTGCCAGCAGCTTGTGGGACAGGGGGAGCTCTGGAAACACCATATATTTT. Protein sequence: CASSLWDRGSSGNTIYF.